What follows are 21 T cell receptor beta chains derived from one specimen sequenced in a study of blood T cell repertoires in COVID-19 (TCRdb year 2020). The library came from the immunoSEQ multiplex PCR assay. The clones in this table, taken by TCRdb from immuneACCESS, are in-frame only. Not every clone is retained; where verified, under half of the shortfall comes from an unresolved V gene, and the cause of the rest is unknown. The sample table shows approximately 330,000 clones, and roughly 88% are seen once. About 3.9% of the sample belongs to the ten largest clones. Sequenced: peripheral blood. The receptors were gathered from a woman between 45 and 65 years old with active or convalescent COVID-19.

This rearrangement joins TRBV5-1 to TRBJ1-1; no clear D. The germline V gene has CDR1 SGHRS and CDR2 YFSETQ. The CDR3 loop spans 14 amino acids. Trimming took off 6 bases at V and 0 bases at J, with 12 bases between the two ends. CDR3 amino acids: CASTLGGVNTEAFF. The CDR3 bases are TGCGCCAGCACCCTAGGCGGGGTGAACACTGAAGCTTTCTTT.

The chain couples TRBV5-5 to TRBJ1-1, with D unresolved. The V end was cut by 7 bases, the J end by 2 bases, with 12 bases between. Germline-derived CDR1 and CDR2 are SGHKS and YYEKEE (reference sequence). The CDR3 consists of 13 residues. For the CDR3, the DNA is TGTGCCAGCGTTTGGAGCCTTAACACTGAAGCTTTCTTT. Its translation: CASVWSLNTEAFF. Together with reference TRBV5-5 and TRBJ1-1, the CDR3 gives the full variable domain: DAGVTQSPTHLIKTRGQQVTLRCSPISGHKSVSWYQQVLGQGPQFIFQYYEKEERGRGNFPDRFSARQFPNYSSELNVNALLLGDSALYLCASVWSLNTEAFFGQGTRLTVV.

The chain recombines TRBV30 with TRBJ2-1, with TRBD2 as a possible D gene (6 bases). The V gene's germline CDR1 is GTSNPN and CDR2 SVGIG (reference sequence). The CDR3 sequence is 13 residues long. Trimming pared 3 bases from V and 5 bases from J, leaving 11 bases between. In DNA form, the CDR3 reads TGTGCCTGGAGCCGGGACTGGGACAATGAGCAGTTCTTC. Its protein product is CAWSRDWDNEQFF. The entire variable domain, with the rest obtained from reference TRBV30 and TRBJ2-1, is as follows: SQTIHQWPATLVQPVGSPLSLECTVEGTSNPNLYWYRQAAGRGLQLLFYSVGIGQISSEVPQNLSASRPQDRQFILSSKKLLLSDSGFYLCAWSRDWDNEQFFGPGTRLTVL.

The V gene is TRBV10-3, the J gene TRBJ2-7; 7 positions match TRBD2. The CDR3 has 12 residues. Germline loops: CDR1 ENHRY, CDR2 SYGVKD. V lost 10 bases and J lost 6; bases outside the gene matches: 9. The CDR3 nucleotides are TGTGCCACGACGGGTACGGGGGGCGAGCAGTACTTC. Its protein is CATTGTGGEQYF.

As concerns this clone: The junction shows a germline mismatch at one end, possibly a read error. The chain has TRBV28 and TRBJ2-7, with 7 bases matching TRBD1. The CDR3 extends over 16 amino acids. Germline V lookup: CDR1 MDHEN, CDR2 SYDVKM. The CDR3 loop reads CAGSSATGPGSYEQYF. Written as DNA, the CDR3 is TGTGCCGGCAGTTCCGCGACAGGGCCGGGGTCCTACGAGCAGTACTTC.

The CDR3 here is CASSPNRLAGGRETQYF. Written as DNA, the CDR3 is TGTGCCAGCTCACCGAACCGACTAGCGGGAGGTAGGGAGACCCAGTACTTC. The rearrangement uses TRBV18 and TRBJ2-5; 13 bases match TRBD2. This CDR3 spans 17 amino acids. In germline, CDR1 is KGHSH, CDR2 LQKENI. V trimming: 3 bases; J trimming: 5 bases; junction bases outside the gene matches: 9. Supplemented by reference TRBV18 and TRBJ2-5, the full variable domain reads NAGVMQNPRHLVRRRGQEARLRCSPMKGHSHVYWYRQLPEEGLKFMVYLQKENIIDESGMPKERFSAEFPKEGPSILRIQQVVRGDSAAYFCASSPNRLAGGRETQYFGPGTRLLVL.

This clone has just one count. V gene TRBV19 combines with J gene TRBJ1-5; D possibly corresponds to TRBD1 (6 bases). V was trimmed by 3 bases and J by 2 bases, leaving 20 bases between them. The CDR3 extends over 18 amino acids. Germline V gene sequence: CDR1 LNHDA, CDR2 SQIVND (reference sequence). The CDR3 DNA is TGTGCCAGTAGTATTGCACCTGGGGGGGCGGGAGGCAATCAGCCCCAGCATTTT. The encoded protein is CASSIAPGGAGGNQPQHF. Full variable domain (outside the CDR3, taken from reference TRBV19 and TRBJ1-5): DGGITQSPKYLFRKEGQNVTLSCEQNLNHDAMYWYRQDPGQGLRLIYYSQIVNDFQKGDIAEGYSVSREKKESFPLTVTSAQKNPTAFYLCASSIAPGGAGGNQPQHFGDGTRLSIL.

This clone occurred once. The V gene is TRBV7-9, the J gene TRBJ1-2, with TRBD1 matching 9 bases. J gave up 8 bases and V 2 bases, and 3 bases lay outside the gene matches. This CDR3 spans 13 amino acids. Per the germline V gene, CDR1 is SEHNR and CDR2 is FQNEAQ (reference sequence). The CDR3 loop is CASSLRTGEGYTF. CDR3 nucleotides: TGTGCCAGCAGCTTACGGACAGGGGAAGGCTACACCTTC.

In nucleotides, the CDR3 is TGTGCCAGTAGTATATCAGGGGCCTACACAGATACGCAGTATTTT. Residues: CASSISGAYTDTQYF. The chain is built from TRBV19 and TRBJ2-3; D may be TRBD1 (6 bases). CDR1 and CDR2 from the germline V gene are LNHDA and SQIVND (reference sequence). The V and J ends lost 2 bases and 2 bases respectively, with 11 bases between them. The CDR3 is 15 residues long.

CDR3 in amino acids: CASSPGMNEQFF. CDR3 sequence (DNA): TGTGCCAGCAGCCCAGGGATGAATGAGCAGTTCTTC. V usage is TRBV7-6 and J usage is TRBJ2-1; maybe TRBD1 (5 bases). Germline assignment: CDR1 SGHVS and CDR2 FNYEAQ. V lost 5 bases, J lost 7 bases, and 9 bases lay in between. The length of the CDR3 is 12 residues. The entire variable domain, with the rest obtained from reference TRBV7-6 and TRBJ2-1, is as follows: GAGVSQSPRYKVTKRGQDVALRCDPISGHVSLYWYRQALGQGPEFLTYFNYEAQQDKSGLPNDRFSAERPEGSISTLTIQRTEQRDSAMYRCASSPGMNEQFFGPGTRLTVL.

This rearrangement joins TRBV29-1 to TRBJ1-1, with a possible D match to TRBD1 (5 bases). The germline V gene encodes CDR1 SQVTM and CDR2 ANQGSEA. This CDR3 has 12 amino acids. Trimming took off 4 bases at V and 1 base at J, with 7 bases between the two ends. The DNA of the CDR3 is TGCAGCGTTGTCAGGGAGAACACTGAAGCTTTCTTT. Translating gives CSVVRENTEAFF.

The CDR3 loop reads CASSSIQGAGGTQYF. CDR3 nucleotide sequence: TGTGCCAGCAGCTCGATTCAGGGGGCCGGGGGGACCCAGTACTTC. The chain carries TRBV11-2 and TRBJ2-5; 8 bases agree with TRBD1. With 4 bases clipped from V and 7 bases from J, the junction kept 11 bases outside the gene matches. The germline gives CDR1 SGHAT, CDR2 FQNNGV. This CDR3 has 15 amino acids. Together with reference TRBV11-2 and TRBJ2-5, the CDR3 gives the full variable domain: EAGVAQSPRYKIIEKRQSVAFWCNPISGHATLYWYQQILGQGPKLLIQFQNNGVVDDSQLPKDRFSAERLKGVDSTLKIQPAKLEDSAVYLCASSSIQGAGGTQYFGPGTRLLVL.

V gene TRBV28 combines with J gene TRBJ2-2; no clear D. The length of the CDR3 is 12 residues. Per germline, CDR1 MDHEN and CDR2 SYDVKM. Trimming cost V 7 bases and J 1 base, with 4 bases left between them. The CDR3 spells CASNGNTGELFF. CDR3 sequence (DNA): TGTGCCAGCAACGGGAACACCGGGGAGCTGTTTTTT.

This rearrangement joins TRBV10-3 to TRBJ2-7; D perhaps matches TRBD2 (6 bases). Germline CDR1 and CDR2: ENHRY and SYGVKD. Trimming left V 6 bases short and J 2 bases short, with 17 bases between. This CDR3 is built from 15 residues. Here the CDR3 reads CAISPGSGDPYEQYF. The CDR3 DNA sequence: TGTGCCATCAGCCCCGGTAGCGGAGATCCCTACGAGCAGTACTTC.

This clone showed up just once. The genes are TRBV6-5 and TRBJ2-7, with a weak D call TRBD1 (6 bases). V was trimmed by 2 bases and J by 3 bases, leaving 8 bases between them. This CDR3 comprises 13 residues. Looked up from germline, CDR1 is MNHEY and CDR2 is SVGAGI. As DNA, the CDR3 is TGTGCCAGCAGTTACCGGGGACACTACGAGCAGTACTTC. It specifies CASSYRGHYEQYF.

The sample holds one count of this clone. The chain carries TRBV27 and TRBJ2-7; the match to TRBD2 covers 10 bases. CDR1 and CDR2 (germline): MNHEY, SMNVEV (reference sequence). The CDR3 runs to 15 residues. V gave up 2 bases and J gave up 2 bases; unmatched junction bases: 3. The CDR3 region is CASSLTAGGAYEQYF. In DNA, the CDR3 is TGTGCCAGCAGTTTAACAGCGGGAGGGGCCTACGAGCAGTACTTC.

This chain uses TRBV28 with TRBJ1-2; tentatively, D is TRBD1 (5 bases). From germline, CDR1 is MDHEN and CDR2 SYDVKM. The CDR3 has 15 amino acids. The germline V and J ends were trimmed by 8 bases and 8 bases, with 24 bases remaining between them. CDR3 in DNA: TGTGCCAGCCTCCACGCAACGGCATCCCGGGGGGGCTACACCTTC. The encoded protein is CASLHATASRGGYTF.

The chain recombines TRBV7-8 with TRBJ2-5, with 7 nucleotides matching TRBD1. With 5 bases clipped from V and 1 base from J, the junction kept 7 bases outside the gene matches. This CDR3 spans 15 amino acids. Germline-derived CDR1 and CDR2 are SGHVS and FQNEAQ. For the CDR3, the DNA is TGTGCCAGCAGCCTCAGGGGGACCCGCCAAGAGACCCAGTACTTC. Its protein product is CASSLRGTRQETQYF.

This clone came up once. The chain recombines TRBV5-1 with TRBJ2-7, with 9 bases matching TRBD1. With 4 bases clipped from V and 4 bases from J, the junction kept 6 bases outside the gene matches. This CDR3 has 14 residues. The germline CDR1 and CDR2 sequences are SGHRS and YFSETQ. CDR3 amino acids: CASSAGTGRYEQYF. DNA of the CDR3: TGCGCCAGCAGCGCCGGGACAGGGAGATACGAGCAGTACTTC. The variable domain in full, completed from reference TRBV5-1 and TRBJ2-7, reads KAGVTQTPRYLIKTRGQQVTLSCSPISGHRSVSWYQQTPGQGLQFLFEYFSETQRNKGNFPGRFSGRQFSNSRSEMNVSTLELGDSALYLCASSAGTGRYEQYFGPGTRLTVT.

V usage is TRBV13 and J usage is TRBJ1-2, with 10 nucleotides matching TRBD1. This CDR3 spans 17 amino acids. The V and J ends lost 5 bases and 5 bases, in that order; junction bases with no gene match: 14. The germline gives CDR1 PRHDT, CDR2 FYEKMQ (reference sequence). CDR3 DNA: TGTGCCAGCAGCCCCCGGACAGGGGGGAACTTGGGGTATGGCTACACCTTC. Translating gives CASSPRTGGNLGYGYTF.

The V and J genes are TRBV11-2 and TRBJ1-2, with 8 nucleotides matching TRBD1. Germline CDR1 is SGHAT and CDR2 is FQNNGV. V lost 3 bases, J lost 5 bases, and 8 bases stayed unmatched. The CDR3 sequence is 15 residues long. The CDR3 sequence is CASSLVAGGWYGYTF. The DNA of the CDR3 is TGTGCCAGCAGCTTGGTGGCAGGGGGCTGGTATGGCTACACCTTC.